This T cell receptor beta chain appears in the sequencing data of a study of CD8+ T cells in alopecia areata. Overall study: Those patients who were treated received oral tofacitinib, which was given at 5 to 10 mg twice daily for moderate-to-severe alopecia areata.

As for treatment: oral pan-JAK inhibitor, 5-10 mg twice daily. Alopecia areata patients gave lesional scalp punch biopsies and peripheral blood samples. CD4+ and CD8+ T cells were sorted from PBMCs. This clone was counted between two and nine times. Investigators isolated RNA and reverse transcribed it into cDNA to act as the sequencing template. Sequencing was performed with immunoSEQ multiplex PCR; in TCRdb, only in-frame clones are kept and a portion is missing. The data show about 100,000 clones, 55% to 70% seen once. The ends lost 6 bases at V and 1 base at J; junction bases unmatched: 11. CDR1 is SEHNR and CDR2 is FQNEAQ in the germline V gene (reference sequence). The CDR3 length is 17 residues.

The sample here was CD8+ T cells sorted from blood, taken around week 55, from a patient treated with tofacitinib. The sequence derives from a human donor with alopecia areata. The rearrangement uses TRBV7-9 and TRBJ2-1; 8 bases agree with TRBD2. The CDR3 spells CASSLGTTGGSYNEQFF. The CDR3 nucleotides are TGTGCCAGCAGTCTAGGAACCACGGGGGGGTCCTACAATGAGCAGTTCTTC.